This paragraph reports one T cell receptor beta chain. The antigen it binds to is not known. Qualities for individual bases were not recorded, and no much larger clone is one base off. Enrolling through a virtual design, the prospective study's participants ranged in age from roughly 18 to 90 years and lived across roughly 24 United States geographic areas. In the prospective study, participants were assigned to cohorts based on the clinical history participants reported in a screening survey and a study questionnaire. For ImmuneRACE Cohort 3, a participant was defined as recovered based on two consecutive negative NP/OP PCR tests, clearance by a healthcare professional, or resolution of symptoms. In the prospective study, mobile phlebotomists collected whole blood, serum and a nasopharyngeal or oropharyngeal swab from each participant. Additional blood draws and questionnaires over an approximately two-month period could optionally be provided by prospective study participants. Blood samples from the prospective study were shipped frozen or at room temperature prior to DNA extraction.

This sample is part of a study of blood T cell repertoires in COVID-19 (dated by TCRdb to about 2020). A note on the overall study: Samples from collaborators originated in the United States, Italy and Spain and spanned both the acute and convalescent phases of COVID-19. A freely available public database, intended as a resource for researchers studying the immune response to SARS-CoV-2, is where the repertoires were released. The prospective study material was composed of cDNA or gDNA derived from T cells, B-cell-depleted T cells, or PBMCs. HLA class I and class II types, where available, came from metadata supplied by the sample provider rather than from assay-based typing. Deeply sampled blood TCRbeta repertoires from subjects exposed to, actively infected with, or recovered from COVID-19 were included in the dataset. The sample metadata nearly always contained a de-identified subject ID, COVID-19 status, age in years and sex. The samples were drawn from the first 160 participants of the ongoing ImmuneRACE study and from roughly 1,300 subjects provided by 6 global collaborators. Broader findings and caveats from the paper: Clinical and demographic metadata were provided uncurated, with the amount varying by source and participant.

TCRbeta CDR3 regions were amplified from genomic DNA using the immunoSEQ Assay, a bias-controlled multiplex PCR. Concerning the study's data processing: The number of nucleated cells in each sample was estimated from the amplification of reference gene primers within the assay. To quantify the absolute abundance of each unique TCRbeta CDR3 rearrangement, sequence reads were collapsed and filtered. For each sample, productive Simpson clonality was calculated as the square root of Simpson's diversity index over productive rearrangements. TCRdb limited this immuneACCESS table to in-frame rearrangements with V and J called. A share of clones is missing; checked studies link under half to unresolved V genes, and the rest is unexplained. Clonal size and the V and J genes are those of that table, whereas D and trimming came from the DNA. This sample comprises a few hundred thousand clones, roughly 85% of them detected only once. The top ten constitute 18% of the sample.

The CDR3 holds 13 amino acids from the cysteine to the phenylalanine. Only the CDR3 DNA is retained, 39 bases long and in frame from the first base. The germline V gene yields SNHLY for CDR1 and FYNNEI for CDR2. Ends trimmed: V by 6 bases, J by 10 bases; bases unmatched to a gene: 9. Sequencing was performed on PBMCs or T cells enriched from blood (not recorded which). Recombination linked TRBV2 to TRBJ2-1, and 7 bases in between align with TRBD1. This receptor was identified in a man in his forties who had recovered from COVID-19. The bases read TGTGCCAGCAGGAGACAGGGTTCTGGGGAGCAGTTCTTC. Its translation is CASRRQGSGEQFF.